The entry below describes one T cell receptor beta chain. In the original analysis: Reference gene primer amplification in the assay estimated nucleated cell counts. Assay: immunoSEQ multiplex PCR; the TCRdb copy retains only in-frame clones and omits some. For V, J and clone size, that table is used; D and trimming come from the DNA. The data contain about 410,000 clones, 86% of them singletons. This specimen comes from a study of blood T cell repertoires in COVID-19. Background on the study: Researchers got acute and convalescent COVID-19 samples from the United States, Italy and Spain. Sources were T cells, B-cell-depleted T cells, or PBMCs; the material itself was cDNA or gDNA.

Germline V gene sequence: CDR1 SGHNT, CDR2 YYREEE (reference sequence). V lost 0 bases to trimming and J lost 8 bases, with 17 bases between them. The CDR3 spans 15 residues. This receptor was obtained from a woman in her 30s with active or convalescent COVID-19. The chain has TRBV5-4 and TRBJ1-2, with unresolved D. The sample taken for sequencing was peripheral blood. The CDR3 sequence is CASSLVFEGLEGYTF. CDR3 in DNA: TGTGCCAGCAGCTTGGTTTTTGAGGGTCTTGAGGGCTACACCTTC.